This TCR beta chain is drawn from a study of T cells in Graves' hyperthyroidism and ophthalmopathy. General study findings and limits: Ophthalmopathy and stable hyperthyroidism were separated by a 13 V-J model. Among clonotypes expanded in thyroid above 0.001, most were also found in blood.

This clonotype was recorded at least ten times. Its specificity is unknown. Not enrolled were patients with uncontrolled infection, other autoimmune disease, pregnancy or lactation. The diagnoses drew upon clinical symptoms, serum thyroxine and TRAb, thyroid ultrasound and orbital computed tomography. RNA transcripts gave rise to amplified TCR beta CDR3 regions. An initial round of RT-PCR targeting the TCR CDR3 relied on the HTBI primer set. MiXCR was run by TCRdb on the multiplex PCR reads, yielding one entry per CDR3 protein. The sample shows about 640,000 distinct CDR3 sequences, more than 20% of them seen only once. The V end was cut by 4 bases, the J end by 6 bases, with 18 bases between. The CDR3 length is 15 residues. Germline assignment: CDR1 SEHNR and CDR2 FQNEAQ (reference sequence).

The receptor was derived from a man younger than 45 with Graves' ophthalmopathy. Sequenced input: blood. The chain recombines TRBV7-9 with TRBJ2-5; perhaps TRBD2 as D (7 bases). The CDR3, as DNA: TGTGCCAGCAGCTGGGAGGGGGGACGGCGGCAGACCCAGTACTTC. It specifies CASSWEGGRRQTQYF.